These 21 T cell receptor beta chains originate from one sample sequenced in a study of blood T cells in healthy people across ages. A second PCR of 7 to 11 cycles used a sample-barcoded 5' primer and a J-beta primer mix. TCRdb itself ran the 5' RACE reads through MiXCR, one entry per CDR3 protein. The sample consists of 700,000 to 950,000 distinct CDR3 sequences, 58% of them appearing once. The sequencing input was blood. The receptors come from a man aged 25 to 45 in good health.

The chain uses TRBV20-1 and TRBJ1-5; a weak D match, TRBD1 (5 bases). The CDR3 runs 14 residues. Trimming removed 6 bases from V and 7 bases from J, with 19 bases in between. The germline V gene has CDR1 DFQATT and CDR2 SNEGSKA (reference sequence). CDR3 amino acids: CSAKSGAGLQPQHF. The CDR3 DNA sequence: TGCAGTGCCAAATCCGGGGCAGGGCTGCAGCCCCAGCATTTT.

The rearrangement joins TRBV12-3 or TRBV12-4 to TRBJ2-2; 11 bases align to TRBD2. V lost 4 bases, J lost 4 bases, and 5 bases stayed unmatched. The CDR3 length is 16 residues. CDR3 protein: CASSSGTSGLTGELFF. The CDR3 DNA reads TGTGCCAGCAGTTCTGGGACTAGCGGACTCACCGGGGAGCTGTTTTTT.

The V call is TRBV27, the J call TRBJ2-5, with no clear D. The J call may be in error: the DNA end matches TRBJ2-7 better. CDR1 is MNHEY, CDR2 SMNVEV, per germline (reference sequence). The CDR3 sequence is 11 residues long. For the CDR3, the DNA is TGTGCCAGCAGTTCCATCTACGAGCAGTACTTC. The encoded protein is CASSSIYEQYF.

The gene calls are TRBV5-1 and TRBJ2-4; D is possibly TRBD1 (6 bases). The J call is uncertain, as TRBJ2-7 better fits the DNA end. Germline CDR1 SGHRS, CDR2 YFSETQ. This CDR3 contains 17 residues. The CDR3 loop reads CASSLQAVAGASSEQYF. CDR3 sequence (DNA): TGCGCCAGCAGCCTCCAAGCCGTGGCAGGGGCCAGTTCCGAGCAGTACTTC.

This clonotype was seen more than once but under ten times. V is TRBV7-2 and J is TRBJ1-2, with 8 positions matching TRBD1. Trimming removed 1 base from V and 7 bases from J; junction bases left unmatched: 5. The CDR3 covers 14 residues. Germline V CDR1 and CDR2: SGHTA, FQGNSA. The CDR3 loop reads CASSLEQGVRGYTF. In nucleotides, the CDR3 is TGTGCCAGCAGCTTAGAACAGGGGGTGCGTGGCTACACCTTC.

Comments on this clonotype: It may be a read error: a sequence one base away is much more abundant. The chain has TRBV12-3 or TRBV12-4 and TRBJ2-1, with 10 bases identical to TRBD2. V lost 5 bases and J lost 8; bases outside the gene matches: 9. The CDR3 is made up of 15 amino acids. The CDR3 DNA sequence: TGTGCCAGCAGTCCCGCTAGCGGGAGTAGGGATGAGCAGTTCTTC. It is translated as CASSPASGSRDEQFF.

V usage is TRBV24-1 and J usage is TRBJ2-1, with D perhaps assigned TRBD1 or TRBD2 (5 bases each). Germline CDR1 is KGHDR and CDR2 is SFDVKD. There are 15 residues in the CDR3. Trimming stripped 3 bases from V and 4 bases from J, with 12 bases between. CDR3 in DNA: TGTGCCACCAGTGATCTCCGGGACCATTACAATGAGCAGTTCTTC. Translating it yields CATSDLRDHYNEQFF.

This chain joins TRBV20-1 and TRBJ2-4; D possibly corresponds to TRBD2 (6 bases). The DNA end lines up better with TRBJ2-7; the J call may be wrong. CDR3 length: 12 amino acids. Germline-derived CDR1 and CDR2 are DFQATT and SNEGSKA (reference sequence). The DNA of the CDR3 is TGCAGTGCCCGAATGCAGGGAGGCGAGCAGTACTTC. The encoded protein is CSARMQGGEQYF.

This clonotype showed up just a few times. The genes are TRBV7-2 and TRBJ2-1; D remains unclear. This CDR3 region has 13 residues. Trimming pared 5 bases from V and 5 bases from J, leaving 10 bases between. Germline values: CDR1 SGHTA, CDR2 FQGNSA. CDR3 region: CASSPRIDNEQFF. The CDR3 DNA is TGTGCCAGCAGCCCGCGGATAGACAATGAGCAGTTCTTC.

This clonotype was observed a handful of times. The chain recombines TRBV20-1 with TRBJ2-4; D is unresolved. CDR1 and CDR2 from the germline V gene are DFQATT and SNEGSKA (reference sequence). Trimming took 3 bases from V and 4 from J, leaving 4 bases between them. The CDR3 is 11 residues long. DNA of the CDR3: TGCAGTGCTAGTGAGAAAAACATTCAGTACTTC. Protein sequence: CSASEKNIQYF.

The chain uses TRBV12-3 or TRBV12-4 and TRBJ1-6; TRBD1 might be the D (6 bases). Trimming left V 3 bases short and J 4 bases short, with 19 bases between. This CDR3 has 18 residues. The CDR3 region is CASSLTPPDSSYNSPLHF. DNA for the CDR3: TGTGCCAGCAGTTTGACCCCACCGGACAGCTCATATAATTCACCCCTCCACTTT.

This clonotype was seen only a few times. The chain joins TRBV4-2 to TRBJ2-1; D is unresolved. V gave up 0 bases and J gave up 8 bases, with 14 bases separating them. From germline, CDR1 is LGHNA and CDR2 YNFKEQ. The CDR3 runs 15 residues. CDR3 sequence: CASSQDGRGGDEQFF. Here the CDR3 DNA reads TGTGCCAGCAGCCAAGATGGGCGAGGTGGGGATGAGCAGTTCTTC.

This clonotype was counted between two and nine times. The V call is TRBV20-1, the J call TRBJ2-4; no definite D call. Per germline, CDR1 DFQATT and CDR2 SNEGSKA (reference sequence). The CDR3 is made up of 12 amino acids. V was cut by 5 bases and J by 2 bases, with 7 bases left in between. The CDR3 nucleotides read TGCAGTGCTGCCCTTCCCAAAAACATTCAGTACTTC. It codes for CSAALPKNIQYF.

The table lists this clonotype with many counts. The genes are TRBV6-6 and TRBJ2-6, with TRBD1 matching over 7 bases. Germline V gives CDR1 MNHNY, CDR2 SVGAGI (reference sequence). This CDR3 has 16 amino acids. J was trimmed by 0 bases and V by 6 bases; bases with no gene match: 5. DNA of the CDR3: TGTGCCAGCAGCACGGCAGGGGGCTCTGGGGCCAACGTCCTGACTTTC. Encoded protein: CASSTAGGSGANVLTF.

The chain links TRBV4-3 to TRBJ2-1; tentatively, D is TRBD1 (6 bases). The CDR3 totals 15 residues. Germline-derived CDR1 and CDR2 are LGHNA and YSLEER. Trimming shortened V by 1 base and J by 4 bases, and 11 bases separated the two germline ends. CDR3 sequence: CASSQGRTEYNEQFF. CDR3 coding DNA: TGCGCCAGCAGCCAAGGACGGACAGAATACAATGAGCAGTTCTTC.

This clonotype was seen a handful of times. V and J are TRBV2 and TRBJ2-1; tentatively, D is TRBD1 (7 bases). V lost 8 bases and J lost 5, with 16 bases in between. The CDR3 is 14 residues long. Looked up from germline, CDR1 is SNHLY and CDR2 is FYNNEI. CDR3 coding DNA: TGTGCCAGCTCTTATGCGGGACAGAACAATGAGCAGTTCTTC. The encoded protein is CASSYAGQNNEQFF.

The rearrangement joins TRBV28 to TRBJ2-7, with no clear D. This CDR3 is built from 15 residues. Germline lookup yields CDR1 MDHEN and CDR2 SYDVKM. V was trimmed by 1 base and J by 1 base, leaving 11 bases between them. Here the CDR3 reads CASSLLRVQSYEQYF. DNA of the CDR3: TGTGCCAGCAGTTTATTAAGAGTTCAATCCTACGAGCAGTACTTC.

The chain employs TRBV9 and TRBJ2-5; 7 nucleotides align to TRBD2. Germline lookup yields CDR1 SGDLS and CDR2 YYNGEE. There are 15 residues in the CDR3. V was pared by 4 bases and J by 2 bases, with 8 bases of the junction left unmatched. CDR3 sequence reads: CASSFGAGVQETQYF. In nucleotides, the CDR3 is TGTGCCAGCAGCTTTGGGGCGGGAGTACAAGAGACCCAGTACTTC.

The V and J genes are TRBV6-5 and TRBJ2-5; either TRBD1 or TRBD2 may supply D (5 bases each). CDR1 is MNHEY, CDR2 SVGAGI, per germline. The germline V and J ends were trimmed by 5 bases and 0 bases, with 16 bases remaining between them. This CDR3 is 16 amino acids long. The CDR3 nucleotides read TGTGCCAGCAGTACGGGGCTTGGCCTGTACCAAGAGACCCAGTACTTC. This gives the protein CASSTGLGLYQETQYF.

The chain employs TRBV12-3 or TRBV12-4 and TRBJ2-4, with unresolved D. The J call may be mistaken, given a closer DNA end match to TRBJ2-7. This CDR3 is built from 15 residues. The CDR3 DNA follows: TGTGCCAGCAGTCCGTCCTCAGCAACAACCTACGAGCAGTACTTC. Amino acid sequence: CASSPSSATTYEQYF.

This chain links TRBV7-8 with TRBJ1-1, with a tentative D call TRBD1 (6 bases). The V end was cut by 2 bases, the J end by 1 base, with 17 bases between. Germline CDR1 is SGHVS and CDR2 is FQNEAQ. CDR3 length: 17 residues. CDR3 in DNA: TGTGCCAGCAGCTTAAAACCGCCGGGCAGGGGGAACACTGAAGCTTTCTTT. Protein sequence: CASSLKPPGRGNTEAFF.